The clone carrying this TCR beta chain was picked up a small number of times. The data stem from a study of blood T cells in healthy people across ages. Study-level information: Template switching retrieved approximately one barcoded beta molecule for each two T cells.

For the second PCR, which ran for about 7 to 11 cycles, a sample-barcoded 5' primer and a J-beta primer mix were used. From the 5' RACE reads, TCRdb called clonotypes with MiXCR, one entry per CDR3 protein. The sample contains over 950,000 distinct CDR3 sequences, just over 50% of which appear only once. Trimming took 7 bases from V and 2 from J; bases not matched to a gene: 7. The CDR3 sequence is 15 residues long. Germline V gene data show CDR1 as SQVTM and CDR2 as ANQGSEA. Specimen: blood. The gene calls are TRBV29-1 and TRBJ2-5; TRBD2 agrees at 13 bases. This TCR was sampled from a woman aged 55 to 70 in good health. The DNA for the CDR3 is TGCAGCGCGCGAGGGACTAGCGGGGTTCAAGAGACCCAGTACTTC. It yields the protein CSARGTSGVQETQYF.